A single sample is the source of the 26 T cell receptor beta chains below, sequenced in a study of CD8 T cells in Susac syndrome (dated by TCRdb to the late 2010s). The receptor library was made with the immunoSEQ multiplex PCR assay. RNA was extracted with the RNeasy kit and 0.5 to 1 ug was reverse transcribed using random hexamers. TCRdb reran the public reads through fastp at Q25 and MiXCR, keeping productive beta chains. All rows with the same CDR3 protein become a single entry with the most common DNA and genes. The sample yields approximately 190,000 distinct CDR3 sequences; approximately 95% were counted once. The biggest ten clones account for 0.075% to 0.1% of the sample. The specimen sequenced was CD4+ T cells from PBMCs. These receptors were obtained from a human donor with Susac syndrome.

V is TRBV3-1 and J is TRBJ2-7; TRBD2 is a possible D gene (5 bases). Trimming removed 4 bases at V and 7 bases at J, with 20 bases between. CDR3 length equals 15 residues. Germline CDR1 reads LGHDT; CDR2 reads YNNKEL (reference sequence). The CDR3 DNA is TGTGCCAGCAGCCCCCATTGGGGAAGTCCGGGAGAGCAGTACTTC. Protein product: CASSPHWGSPGEQYF.

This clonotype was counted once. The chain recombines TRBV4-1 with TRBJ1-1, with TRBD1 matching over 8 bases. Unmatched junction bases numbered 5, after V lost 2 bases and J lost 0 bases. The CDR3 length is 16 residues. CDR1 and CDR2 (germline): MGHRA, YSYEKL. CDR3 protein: CASSQITGGMNTEAFF. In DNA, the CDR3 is TGCGCCAGCAGCCAAATAACAGGGGGAATGAACACTGAAGCTTTCTTT.

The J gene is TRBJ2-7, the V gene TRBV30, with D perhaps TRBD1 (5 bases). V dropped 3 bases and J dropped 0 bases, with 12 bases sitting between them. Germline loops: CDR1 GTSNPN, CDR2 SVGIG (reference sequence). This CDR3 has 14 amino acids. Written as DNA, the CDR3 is TGTGCCTGGAGAAGACAGCCTAGCTCCTACGAGCAGTACTTC. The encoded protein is CAWRRQPSSYEQYF.

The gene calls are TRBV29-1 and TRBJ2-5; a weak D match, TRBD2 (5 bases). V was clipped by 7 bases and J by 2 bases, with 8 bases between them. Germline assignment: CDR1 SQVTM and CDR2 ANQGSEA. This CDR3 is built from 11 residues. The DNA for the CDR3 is TGCAGCGCGGACTGGCAAGAGACCCAGTACTTC. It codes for CSADWQETQYF.

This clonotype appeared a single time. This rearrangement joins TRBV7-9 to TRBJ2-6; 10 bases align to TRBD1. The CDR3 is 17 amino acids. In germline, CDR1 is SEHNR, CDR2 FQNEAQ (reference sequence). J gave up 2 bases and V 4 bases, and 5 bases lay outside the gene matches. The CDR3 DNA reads TGTGCCAGCAGCTCGACAGGGGGCGCCCCTGGGGCCAACGTCCTGACTTTC. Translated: CASSSTGGAPGANVLTF.

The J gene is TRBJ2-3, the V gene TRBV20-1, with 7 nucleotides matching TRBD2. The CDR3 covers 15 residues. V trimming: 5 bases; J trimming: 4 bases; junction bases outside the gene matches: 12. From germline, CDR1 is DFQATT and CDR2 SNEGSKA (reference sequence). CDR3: CSAEEAGRRADTQYF. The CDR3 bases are TGCAGTGCTGAAGAAGCGGGGAGAAGGGCAGATACGCAGTATTTT.

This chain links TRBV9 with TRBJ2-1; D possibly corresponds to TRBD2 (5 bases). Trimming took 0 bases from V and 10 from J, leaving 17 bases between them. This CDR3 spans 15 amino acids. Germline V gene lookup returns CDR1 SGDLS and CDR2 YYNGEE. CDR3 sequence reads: CASSVATGGRGEQFF. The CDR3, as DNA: TGTGCCAGCAGCGTAGCTACCGGAGGCCGCGGAGAGCAGTTCTTC.

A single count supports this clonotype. CDR3 in amino acids: CASSLGQAGVTGELFF. The CDR3 DNA reads as TGTGCCAGCAGCTTGGGACAGGCGGGGGTCACCGGGGAGCTGTTTTTT. The chain is built from TRBV7-6 and TRBJ2-2; D may be TRBD1 (8 bases). From germline, CDR1 is SGHVS and CDR2 FNYEAQ. Trimming stripped 3 bases from V and 4 bases from J, with 15 bases between. This CDR3 has 16 residues.

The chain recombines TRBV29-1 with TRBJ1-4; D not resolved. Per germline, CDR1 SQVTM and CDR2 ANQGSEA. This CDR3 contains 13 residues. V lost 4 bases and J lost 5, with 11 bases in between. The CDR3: CSVGSLGNEKLFF. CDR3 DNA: TGCAGCGTTGGATCCTTGGGGAATGAAAAACTGTTTTTT.

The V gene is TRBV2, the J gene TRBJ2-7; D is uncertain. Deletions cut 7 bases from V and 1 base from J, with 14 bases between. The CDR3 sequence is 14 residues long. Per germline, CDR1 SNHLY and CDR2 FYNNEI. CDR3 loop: CASTRRPTSYEQYF. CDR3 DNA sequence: TGTGCCAGCACCCGTCGACCCACTTCCTACGAGCAGTACTTC.

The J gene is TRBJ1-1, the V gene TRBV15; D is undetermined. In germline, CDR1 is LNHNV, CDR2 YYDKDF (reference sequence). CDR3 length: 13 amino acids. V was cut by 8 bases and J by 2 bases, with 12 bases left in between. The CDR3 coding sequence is TGTGCCACCGGGAAAGACTCTAACACTGAAGCTTTCTTT. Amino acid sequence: CATGKDSNTEAFF. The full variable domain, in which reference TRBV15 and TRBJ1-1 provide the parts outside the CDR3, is DAMVIQNPRYQVTQFGKPVTLSCSQTLNHNVMYWYQQKSSQAPKLLFHYYDKDFNNEADTPDNFQSRRPNTSFCFLDIRSPGLGDTAMYLCATGKDSNTEAFFGQGTRLTVV.

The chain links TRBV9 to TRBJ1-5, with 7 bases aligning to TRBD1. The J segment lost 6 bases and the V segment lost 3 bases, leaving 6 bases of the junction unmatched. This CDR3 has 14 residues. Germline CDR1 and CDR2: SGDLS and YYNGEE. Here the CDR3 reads CASSDRGGLQPQHF. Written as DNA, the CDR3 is TGTGCCAGCAGCGACCGAGGGGGCCTTCAGCCCCAGCATTTT.

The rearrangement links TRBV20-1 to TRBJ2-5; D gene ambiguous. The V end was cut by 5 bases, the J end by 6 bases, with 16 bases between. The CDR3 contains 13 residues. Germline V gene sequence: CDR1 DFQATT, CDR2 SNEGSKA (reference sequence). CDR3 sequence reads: CSASLVTLQTQYF. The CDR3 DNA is TGCAGTGCTTCTTTGGTAACCCTCCAGACCCAGTACTTC.

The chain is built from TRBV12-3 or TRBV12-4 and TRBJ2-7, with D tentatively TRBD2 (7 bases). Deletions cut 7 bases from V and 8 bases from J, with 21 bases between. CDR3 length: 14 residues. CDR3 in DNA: TGTGCCAGCACCCTGGGGGGAGGGGGACCTAAGCAGTACTTC. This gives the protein CASTLGGGGPKQYF.

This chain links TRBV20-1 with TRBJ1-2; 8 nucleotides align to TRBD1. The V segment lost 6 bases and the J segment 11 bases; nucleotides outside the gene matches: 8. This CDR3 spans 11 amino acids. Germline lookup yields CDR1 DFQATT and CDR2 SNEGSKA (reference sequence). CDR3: CSATRDRWYTF. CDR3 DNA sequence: TGCAGTGCCACCCGGGACAGGTGGTACACCTTC.

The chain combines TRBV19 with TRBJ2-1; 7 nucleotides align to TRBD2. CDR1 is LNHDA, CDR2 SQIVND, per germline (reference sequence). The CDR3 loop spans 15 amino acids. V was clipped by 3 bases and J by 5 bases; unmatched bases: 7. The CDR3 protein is CASSIGGRANNEQFF. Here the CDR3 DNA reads TGTGCCAGTAGTATTGGGGGGAGGGCCAACAATGAGCAGTTCTTC. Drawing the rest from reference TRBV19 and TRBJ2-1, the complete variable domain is DGGITQSPKYLFRKEGQNVTLSCEQNLNHDAMYWYRQDPGQGLRLIYYSQIVNDFQKGDIAEGYSVSREKKESFPLTVTSAQKNPTAFYLCASSIGGRANNEQFFGPGTRLTVL.

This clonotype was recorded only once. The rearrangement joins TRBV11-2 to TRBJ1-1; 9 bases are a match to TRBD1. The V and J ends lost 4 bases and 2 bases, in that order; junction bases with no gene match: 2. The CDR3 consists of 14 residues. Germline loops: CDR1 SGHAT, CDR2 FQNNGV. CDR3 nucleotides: TGTGCCAGCAGCTGGACAGGGGTAAACACTGAAGCTTTCTTT. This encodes CASSWTGVNTEAFF.

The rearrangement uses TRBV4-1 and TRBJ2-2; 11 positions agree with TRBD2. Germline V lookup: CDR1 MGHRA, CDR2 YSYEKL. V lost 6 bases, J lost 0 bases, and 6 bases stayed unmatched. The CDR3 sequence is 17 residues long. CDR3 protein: CASRETSGGANTGELFF. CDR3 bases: TGCGCCAGCAGGGAAACTAGCGGGGGAGCGAACACCGGGGAGCTGTTTTTT.

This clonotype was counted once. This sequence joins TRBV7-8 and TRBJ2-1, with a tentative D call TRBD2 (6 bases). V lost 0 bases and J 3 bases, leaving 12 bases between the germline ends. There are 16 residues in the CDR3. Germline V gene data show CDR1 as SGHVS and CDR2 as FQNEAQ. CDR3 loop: CASSLAKRALYNEQFF. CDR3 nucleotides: TGTGCCAGCAGCTTAGCCAAGCGGGCCCTCTACAATGAGCAGTTCTTC. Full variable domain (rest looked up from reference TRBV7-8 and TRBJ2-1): GAGVSQSPRYKVAKRGQDVALRCDPISGHVSLFWYQQALGQGPEFLTYFQNEAQLDKSGLPSDRFFAERPEGSVSTLKIQRTQQEDSAVYLCASSLAKRALYNEQFFGPGTRLTVL.

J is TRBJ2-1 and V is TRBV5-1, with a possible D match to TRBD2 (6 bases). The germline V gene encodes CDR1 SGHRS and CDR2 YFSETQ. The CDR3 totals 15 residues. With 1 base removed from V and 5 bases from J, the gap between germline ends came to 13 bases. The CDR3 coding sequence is TGCGCCAGCAGCTTGAGTGGCGGGGTACACAATGAGCAGTTCTTC. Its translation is CASSLSGGVHNEQFF.

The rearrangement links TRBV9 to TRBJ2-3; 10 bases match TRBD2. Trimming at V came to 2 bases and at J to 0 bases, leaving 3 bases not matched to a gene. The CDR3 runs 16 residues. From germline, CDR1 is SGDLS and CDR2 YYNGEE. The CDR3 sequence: CASSVSGGASTDTQYF. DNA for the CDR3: TGTGCCAGCAGCGTGAGCGGGGGGGCCAGCACAGATACGCAGTATTTT.

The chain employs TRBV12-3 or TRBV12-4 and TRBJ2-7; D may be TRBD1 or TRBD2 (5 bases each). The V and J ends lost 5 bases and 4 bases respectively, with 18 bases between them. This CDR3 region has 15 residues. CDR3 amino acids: CASSLGTSGKYEQYF. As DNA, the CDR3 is TGTGCCAGCAGTCTAGGGACGTCAGGGAAATACGAGCAGTACTTC.

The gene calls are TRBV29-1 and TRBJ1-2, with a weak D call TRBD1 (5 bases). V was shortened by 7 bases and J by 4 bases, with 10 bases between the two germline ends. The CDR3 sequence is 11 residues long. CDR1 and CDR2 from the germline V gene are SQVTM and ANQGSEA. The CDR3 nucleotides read TGCAGCGCGGGGACGGCCTATGGCTACACCTTC. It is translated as CSAGTAYGYTF.

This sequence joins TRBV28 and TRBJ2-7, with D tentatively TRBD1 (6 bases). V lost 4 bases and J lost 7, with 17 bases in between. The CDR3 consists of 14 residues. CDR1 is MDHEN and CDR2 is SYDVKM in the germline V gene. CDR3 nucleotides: TGTGCCAGCAGTTCAACCTCAGGGGCTGATGAGCAGTACTTC. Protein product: CASSSTSGADEQYF.

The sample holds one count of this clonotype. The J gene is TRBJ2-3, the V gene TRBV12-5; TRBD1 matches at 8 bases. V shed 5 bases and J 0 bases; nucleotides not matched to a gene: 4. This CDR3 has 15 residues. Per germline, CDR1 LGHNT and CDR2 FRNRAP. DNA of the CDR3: TGTGCTAGTGGTACCAGGACAGGGAGCACAGATACGCAGTATTTT. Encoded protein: CASGTRTGSTDTQYF.

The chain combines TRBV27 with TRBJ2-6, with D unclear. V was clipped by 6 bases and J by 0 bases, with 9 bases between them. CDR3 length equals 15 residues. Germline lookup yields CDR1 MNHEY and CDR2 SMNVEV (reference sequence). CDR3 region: CASSQISSGANVLTF. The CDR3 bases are TGTGCCAGCAGCCAAATTTCCTCTGGGGCCAACGTCCTGACTTTC.